This T cell receptor (beta chain) was sequenced for a study of blood T cells in healthy people across ages. Through a sample-barcoded 5' primer and a J-beta primer mix, a second PCR was run for roughly 6 to 12 cycles. One entry per CDR3 protein, called by TCRdb with MiXCR from the 5' RACE reads. The sample records about 1.6 million distinct CDR3 sequences, 30% to 40% being singletons. The CDR3 loop spans 11 amino acids. Per germline, CDR1 MNHEY and CDR2 SMNVEV (reference sequence). The V end lost 5 bases, the J end lost 5 bases, and 7 bases lay between the germline ends. This clonotype was sampled from a woman aged 30 to 39 in good health. The chain uses TRBV27 and TRBJ2-7, with D hard to call. Sequences were obtained from blood. As DNA, the CDR3 is TGTGCCAGCAGTAACCAGAACGAGCAGTACTTC. Amino acids: CASSNQNEQYF.